The 17 T cell receptor beta chains below all came from one sample that was sequenced in a study of T cell repertoires in ileal Crohn's disease. Time point defined: proximal margin of the surgical specimen (macroscopically non-inflamed). Sequencing used immunoSEQ multiplex PCR; TCRdb keeps in-frame clones, though not all of them. The sample has 2,700 or so clones, 79% seen once. Sample: ileal tissue. These receptors were obtained from an adult with Crohn's disease.

The J gene is TRBJ1-5, the V gene TRBV2; D gene unclear. The V and J ends lost 7 bases and 2 bases respectively, with 9 bases between them. The CDR3 is 13 amino acids. Germline loops: CDR1 SNHLY, CDR2 FYNNEI. CDR3 residues: CASNPNGNQPQHF. As DNA, the CDR3 is TGTGCCAGCAATCCAAATGGCAATCAGCCCCAGCATTTT. The full variable domain, completed using reference TRBV2 and TRBJ1-5, is EPEVTQTPSHQVTQMGQEVILRCVPISNHLYFYWYRQILGQKVEFLVSFYNNEISEKSEIFDDQFSVERPDGSNFTLKIRSTKLEDSAMYFCASNPNGNQPQHFGDGTRLSIL.

The V gene is TRBV6-5, the J gene TRBJ2-7, with TRBD1 matching 8 bases. V was pared by 2 bases and J by 6 bases, with 3 bases of the junction left unmatched. Germline CDR1 and CDR2: MNHEY and SVGAGI. The CDR3 extends over 13 amino acids. This CDR3 reads CASSYETGGEQYF. The CDR3 coding sequence is TGTGCCAGCAGTTACGAAACAGGGGGCGAGCAGTACTTC.

This sequence joins TRBV5-1 and TRBJ2-3, with D perhaps given as TRBD1 or TRBD2 (5 bases each). Trimming stripped 0 bases from V and 8 bases from J, with 10 bases between. Germline V CDR1 and CDR2: SGHRS, YFSETQ. This CDR3 has 13 residues. The CDR3 spells CASSLAERGTQYF. CDR3 in DNA: TGCGCCAGCAGCTTGGCCGAGAGGGGTACGCAGTATTTT. Using reference TRBV5-1 and TRBJ2-3 for the parts outside the CDR3, the full variable domain is KAGVTQTPRYLIKTRGQQVTLSCSPISGHRSVSWYQQTPGQGLQFLFEYFSETQRNKGNFPGRFSGRQFSNSRSEMNVSTLELGDSALYLCASSLAERGTQYFGPGTRLTVL.

This chain links TRBV9 with TRBJ2-2, with D unclear. V gave up 0 bases and J gave up 0 bases, with 6 bases separating them. CDR3 length equals 15 residues. The V gene's germline CDR1 is SGDLS and CDR2 YYNGEE. DNA for the CDR3: TGTGCCAGCAGCGTAGAAGGGTCGAACACCGGGGAGCTGTTTTTT. This encodes CASSVEGSNTGELFF.

This chain uses TRBV21-1 with TRBJ2-7. TRBV21-1 is reported as a pseudogene. This CDR3 has 13 amino acids. In DNA, the CDR3 is TGTGCCAGCGCAGGGCGGGTTAAGGACGAGCAGTACTTC. Translation gives CASAGRVKDEQYF.

The CDR3 loop reads CASDQGQGATDTQYF. In DNA, the CDR3 is TGCGCCAGCGACCAGGGACAGGGGGCTACAGATACGCAGTATTTT. V usage is TRBV5-1 and J usage is TRBJ2-3, with 12 positions matching TRBD1. The CDR3 runs to 15 residues. The germline CDR1 and CDR2 sequences are SGHRS and YFSETQ. The trim removed 7 bases at V and 3 bases at J, leaving 6 bases unmatched.

The chain is built from TRBV25-1 and TRBJ2-1; 11 nucleotides agree with TRBD2. Germline V gives CDR1 MGHDK, CDR2 SYGVNS. The CDR3 sequence is 16 residues long. V lost 3 bases, J lost 0 bases, and 1 base stayed unmatched. CDR3 bases: TGTGCCAGCAGTGACACTAGCGGGAGCTCCTACAATGAGCAGTTCTTC. This sequence encodes CASSDTSGSSYNEQFF.

The gene calls are TRBV11-2 and TRBJ1-3; D unresolved. Germline V gene data show CDR1 as SGHAT and CDR2 as FQNNGV. The CDR3 has 13 amino acids. V shed 2 bases and J shed 4 bases, with 6 bases lying between them. The DNA for the CDR3 is TGTGCCAGCAGCTTACCCGTGGGAAACACCATATATTTT. It encodes CASSLPVGNTIYF. Based on the CDR3 plus reference TRBV11-2 and TRBJ1-3, the full variable domain is EAGVAQSPRYKIIEKRQSVAFWCNPISGHATLYWYQQILGQGPKLLIQFQNNGVVDDSQLPKDRFSAERLKGVDSTLKIQPAKLEDSAVYLCASSLPVGNTIYFGEGSWLTVV.

This clone was observed a few times. The V gene is TRBV6-6, the J gene TRBJ2-1; 7 bases are shared with TRBD1. CDR3 length equals 13 residues. The V segment lost 6 bases and the J segment 5 bases; nucleotides outside the gene matches: 4. Germline loops: CDR1 MNHNY, CDR2 SVGAGI (reference sequence). The CDR3 sequence: CASSPGQNNEQFF. The CDR3 nucleotides are TGTGCCAGCAGCCCGGGACAGAACAATGAGCAGTTCTTC.

The chain has TRBV28 and TRBJ1-4, with D perhaps matching TRBD1 (6 bases). Trimming removed 1 base from V and 7 bases from J, with 13 bases in between. The CDR3 loop spans 15 amino acids. Germline V gene sequence: CDR1 MDHEN, CDR2 SYDVKM. CDR3 coding DNA: TGTGCCAGCAGTTTATTTCGGGGGCGCGGTGAAAAACTGTTTTTT. This gives the protein CASSLFRGRGEKLFF.

The chain uses TRBV2 and TRBJ1-6, with a tentative D call TRBD1 (5 bases). Germline values: CDR1 SNHLY, CDR2 FYNNEI. The CDR3 contains 14 residues. Trimming cost V 7 bases and J 8 bases, with 15 bases left between them. The CDR3, as DNA: TGTGCCAGCATAGGGGTATTTTTGGATTCACCCCTCCACTTT. This gives the protein CASIGVFLDSPLHF.

The V and J genes are TRBV5-6 and TRBJ1-2; no reliable D call. Germline CDR1 SGHDT, CDR2 YYEEEE. The CDR3 is 14 amino acids. V dropped 6 bases and J dropped 3 bases, with 15 bases sitting between them. This CDR3 is CASTVGGYDYGYTF. The CDR3 DNA reads TGTGCCAGCACCGTCGGAGGGTACGACTATGGCTACACCTTC.

This chain joins TRBV27 and TRBJ2-3; D is uncertain. The germline gives CDR1 MNHEY, CDR2 SMNVEV (reference sequence). The length of the CDR3 is 14 residues. V was clipped by 0 bases and J by 4 bases, with 8 bases between them. The CDR3 nucleotides read TGTGCCAGCAGTTTATCGATACAGCCAGATACGCAGTATTTT. Protein: CASSLSIQPDTQYF.

The J gene is TRBJ1-2, the V gene TRBV6-6; D may be TRBD1 (5 bases). CDR1 and CDR2 from the germline V gene are MNHNY and SVGAGI (reference sequence). Trimming pared 2 bases from V and 7 bases from J, leaving 11 bases between. CDR3 length: 13 residues. The CDR3 coding sequence is TGTGCCAGCAGTTACAGGGGTAATACTGGCTACACCTTC. This sequence encodes CASSYRGNTGYTF.

J is TRBJ2-7 and V is TRBV7-9, with D unclear. From germline, CDR1 is SEHNR and CDR2 FQNEAQ (reference sequence). CDR3 length: 12 residues. V lost 1 base, J lost 4 bases, and 5 bases lay in between. The CDR3 DNA sequence: TGTGCCAGCAGCTTAGACGTATACGAGCAGTACTTC. This encodes CASSLDVYEQYF.

The chain has TRBV11-1 and TRBJ1-4; D gene ambiguous. The V and J ends lost 5 bases and 5 bases respectively, with 9 bases between them. This CDR3 region has 13 residues. Germline-derived CDR1 and CDR2 are SGHAT and FQDESV (reference sequence). The CDR3 region is CASSLGLNEKLFF. The CDR3 region has the DNA TGTGCCAGCAGCCTAGGACTGAATGAAAAACTGTTTTTT.

This clone ranks as large. The chain links TRBV19 to TRBJ1-5, with 10 bases fitting TRBD1. Trimming at V came to 3 bases and at J to 6 bases, leaving 5 bases not matched to a gene. The CDR3 sequence is 15 residues long. In germline, CDR1 is LNHDA, CDR2 SQIVND (reference sequence). The CDR3 region is CASSISGTGVQPQHF. In nucleotides, the CDR3 is TGTGCCAGTAGTATCTCCGGGACAGGGGTTCAGCCCCAGCATTTT. The complete variable domain, with remaining parts taken from reference TRBV19 and TRBJ1-5, reads DGGITQSPKYLFRKEGQNVTLSCEQNLNHDAMYWYRQDPGQGLRLIYYSQIVNDFQKGDIAEGYSVSREKKESFPLTVTSAQKNPTAFYLCASSISGTGVQPQHFGDGTRLSIL.